Here is one TCR beta chain with its context. Its cognate antigen is unknown. This sample was included in a study of shared clonotypes between healthy human individuals. Study-wide results and caveats: On the whole, naive subsets had larger estimated richness than memory subsets had. Rarefaction exposed incomplete sorted-subset sequencing despite large depth. Clonotypes not shared had lower generation probabilities than those common to all four donors.

CDR3 length: 14 amino acids. Germline CDR1 is WNHNN and CDR2 is SYGVQD (reference sequence). V lost 11 bases and J 0 bases, leaving 16 bases between the germline ends. Per the original data handling: Filtering differed, since immunoSEQ gave only junction sequences and no quality scores. Some clones are missing from TCRdb's copy, which holds only in-frame ones; the method was immunoSEQ multiplex PCR. V, J and clone size reflect that table, while D and trimming were determined from the DNA. The sample has 500,000 to 550,000 clones, 90% to 96% seen once. The chain carries TRBV10-1 and TRBJ2-5, with D unresolved. The clonotype was recovered from a woman aged 25 to 39 in good health. The specimen sequenced was naive CD4+ T cells sorted from blood. Subset indicated: CD45RA+ positively selected. CDR3 sequence reads: CALRQDGYQETQYF. The CDR3 DNA reads as TGCGCCCTACGGCAGGACGGATACCAAGAGACCCAGTACTTC.